Here is one T cell receptor beta chain with its context. Its antigen is unidentified. These data come from a study of siplizumab effects on memory and regulatory T cells. Overall study results and limits: Naive T cells seemed more diverse than memory cells and seemed major alloresponse contributors.

Per-sample assaying covered 85,000 to 100,000 TCR templates. Produced via immunoSEQ multiplex PCR; TCRdb's table is partial and in-frame only. The sample contains roughly 100,000 clones, roughly 90% of which appear only once. The CDR3 contains 14 residues. Trimming stripped 0 bases from V and 0 bases from J, with 7 bases between. In germline, CDR1 is SGHRS, CDR2 YFSETQ. Sequenced input: CD4+ T cells sorted from blood. The sequence derives from a human donor in good health. The chain couples TRBV5-1 to TRBJ2-7; D call uncertain. The CDR3 region has the DNA TGCGCCAGCAGCTTGGTCGCAATCTCCTACGAGCAGTACTTC. This codes for CASSLVAISYEQYF. The variable domain in full, completed from reference TRBV5-1 and TRBJ2-7, reads KAGVTQTPRYLIKTRGQQVTLSCSPISGHRSVSWYQQTPGQGLQFLFEYFSETQRNKGNFPGRFSGRQFSNSRSEMNVSTLELGDSALYLCASSLVAISYEQYFGPGTRLTVT.